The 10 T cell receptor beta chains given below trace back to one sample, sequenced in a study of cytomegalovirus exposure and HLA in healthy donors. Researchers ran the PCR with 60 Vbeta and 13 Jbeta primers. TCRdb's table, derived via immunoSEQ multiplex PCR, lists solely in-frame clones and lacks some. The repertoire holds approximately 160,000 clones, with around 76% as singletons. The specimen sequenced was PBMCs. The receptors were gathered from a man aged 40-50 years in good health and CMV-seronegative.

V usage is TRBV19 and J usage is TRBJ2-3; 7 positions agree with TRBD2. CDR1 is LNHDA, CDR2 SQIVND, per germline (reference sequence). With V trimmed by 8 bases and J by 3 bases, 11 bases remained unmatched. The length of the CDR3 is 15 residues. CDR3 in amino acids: CASAWGGVRTDTQYF. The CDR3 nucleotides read TGTGCCAGTGCTTGGGGGGGGGTAAGAACAGATACGCAGTATTTT.

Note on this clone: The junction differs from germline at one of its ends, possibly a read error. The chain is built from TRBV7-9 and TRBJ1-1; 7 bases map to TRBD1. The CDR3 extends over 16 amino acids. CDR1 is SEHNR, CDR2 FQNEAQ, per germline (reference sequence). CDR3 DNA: TGTTCCAGCAGCTTAATGTCAGGGGGGTTGAACACTGAAGCTTTCTTT. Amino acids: CSSSLMSGGLNTEAFF.

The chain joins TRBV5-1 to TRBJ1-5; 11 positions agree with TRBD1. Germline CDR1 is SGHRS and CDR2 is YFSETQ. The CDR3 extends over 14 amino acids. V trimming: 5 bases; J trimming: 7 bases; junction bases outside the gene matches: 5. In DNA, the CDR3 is TGCGCCAGCAGTCCCGGACAGGGGGCACAGCCCCAGCATTTT. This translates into CASSPGQGAQPQHF.

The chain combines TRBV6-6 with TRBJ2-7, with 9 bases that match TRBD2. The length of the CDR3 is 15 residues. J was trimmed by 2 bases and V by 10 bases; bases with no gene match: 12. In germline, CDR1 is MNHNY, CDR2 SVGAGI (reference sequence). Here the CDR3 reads CATAVAGGNPYEQYF. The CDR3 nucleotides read TGTGCCACCGCAGTCGCGGGAGGGAATCCCTACGAGCAGTACTTC.

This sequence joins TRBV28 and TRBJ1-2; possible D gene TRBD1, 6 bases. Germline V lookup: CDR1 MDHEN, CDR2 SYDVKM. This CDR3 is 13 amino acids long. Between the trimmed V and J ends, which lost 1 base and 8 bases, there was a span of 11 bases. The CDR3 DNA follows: TGTGCCAGCAGTTTATTGGGACAACCCGGCTACACCTTC. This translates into CASSLLGQPGYTF.

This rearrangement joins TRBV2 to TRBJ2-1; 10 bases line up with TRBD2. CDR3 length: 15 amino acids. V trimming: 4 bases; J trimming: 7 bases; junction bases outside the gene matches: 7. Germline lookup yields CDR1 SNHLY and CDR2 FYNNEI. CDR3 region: CASSATSGTLNEQFF. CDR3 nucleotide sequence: TGTGCCAGCAGTGCTACTAGCGGGACTCTAAATGAGCAGTTCTTC.

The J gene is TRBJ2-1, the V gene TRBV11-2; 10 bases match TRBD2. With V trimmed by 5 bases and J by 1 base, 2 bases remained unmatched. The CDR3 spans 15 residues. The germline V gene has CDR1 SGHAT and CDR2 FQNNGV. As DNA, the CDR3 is TGTGCCAGCAGCGGTAGCGGGGGGTCCTACAATGAGCAGTTCTTC. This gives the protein CASSGSGGSYNEQFF.

CDR3 residues: CASSVGGDKADNEQFF. CDR3 DNA: TGTGCCAGCAGCGTCGGGGGAGACAAAGCGGACAATGAGCAGTTCTTC. This chain uses TRBV11-3 with TRBJ2-1, with D maybe TRBD2 (6 bases). The CDR3 is made up of 16 amino acids. V was pared by 5 bases and J by 5 bases, with 19 bases between. Germline V gene data show CDR1 as SGHNT and CDR2 as YENEEA.

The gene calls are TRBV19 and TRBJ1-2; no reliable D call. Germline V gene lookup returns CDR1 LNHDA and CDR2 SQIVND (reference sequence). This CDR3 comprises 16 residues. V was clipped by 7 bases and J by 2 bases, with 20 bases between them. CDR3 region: CASTGSQVGVNYGYTF. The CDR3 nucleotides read TGTGCCAGTACCGGGTCCCAAGTCGGGGTGAACTATGGCTACACCTTC.

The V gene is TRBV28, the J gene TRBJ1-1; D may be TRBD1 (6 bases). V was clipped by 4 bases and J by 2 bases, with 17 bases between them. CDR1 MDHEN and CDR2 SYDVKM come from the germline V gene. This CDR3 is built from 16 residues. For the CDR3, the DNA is TGTGCCAGCAGTTCTTCTACGACAGGTACTAACACTGAAGCTTTCTTT. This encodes CASSSSTTGTNTEAFF.